This is a list of T cell receptor beta chains from one sample in a study of shared clonotypes between healthy human individuals. Libraries were prepared by immunoSEQ multiplex PCR; TCRdb keeps only in-frame clonotypes and omits some of them. The table includes 2.3 million or so clones, 90% to 95% detected once. Sequencing was carried out using naive CD4+ T cells from PBMCs. All receptors come from a man younger than 35 in good health. Some clones in this sample may be carry-over from other donors' samples. CDR3s include the opening cysteine and the closing phenylalanine or tryptophan. D genes are given only for firm matches. Rows may omit the clone size; those that give it use once, few, many or a size class.

D: .
size: .
V: TRBV10-3
J: TRBJ2-3
length: 16
CDR3: CAISESQTGDTDTQYF
DNA: TGTGCCATCAGTGAGTCCCAGACAGGTGACACAGATACGCAGTATTTT

D: .
size: .
V: TRBV28
J: TRBJ1-1
length: 14
CDR3: CASSSVGENTEAFF
DNA: TGTGCCAGCAGTTCCGTAGGGGAGAACACTGAAGCTTTCTTT

D: .
size: .
V: TRBV10-3
J: TRBJ2-1
length: 17
CDR3: CAISESRPSGGLNEQFF
DNA: TGTGCCATCAGTGAGTCACGGCCCAGCGGAGGTCTCAATGAGCAGTTCTTC

D: .
size: .
V: TRBV9
J: TRBJ2-2
length: 15
CDR3: CASSVDPGDGGELFF
DNA: TGTGCCAGCAGCGTAGATCCAGGGGACGGCGGGGAGCTGTTTTTT

D: .
size: .
V: TRBV5-1
J: TRBJ2-1
length: 12
CDR3: CASSLGAREQFF
DNA: TGCGCCAGCAGCTTGGGAGCTCGCGAGCAGTTCTTC

D: .
size: .
V: TRBV15
J: TRBJ1-5
length: 17
CDR3: CATSRDNGRTNNQPQHF
DNA: TGTGCCACCAGCAGAGATAATGGTAGGACCAACAATCAGCCCCAGCATTTT

D: .
size: .
V: TRBV20-1
J: TRBJ2-1
length: 11
CDR3: CSARDYEEQFF
DNA: TGCAGTGCTAGGGATTACGAGGAGCAGTTCTTC

D: .
size: once
V: TRBV28
J: TRBJ1-6
length: 14
CDR3: CASSPHGYNSPLHF
DNA: TGTGCCAGCAGTCCCCATGGCTATAATTCACCCCTCCACTTT

D: .
size: .
V: TRBV18
J: TRBJ2-6
length: 16
CDR3: CASSPWTDSGANVLTF
DNA: TGTGCCAGCTCACCATGGACAGACTCTGGGGCCAACGTCCTGACTTTC

D: TRBD2
size: .
V: TRBV6-5
J: TRBJ2-3
length: 16
CDR3: CASSYGPAGATDTQYF
DNA: TGTGCCAGCAGTTACGGACCGGCGGGAGCGACAGATACGCAGTATTTT

D: .
size: .
V: TRBV6-5
J: TRBJ2-3
length: 15
CDR3: CASSTTRRGRDTQYF
DNA: TGTGCCAGCAGTACTACTAGGAGAGGTCGCGATACGCAGTATTTT